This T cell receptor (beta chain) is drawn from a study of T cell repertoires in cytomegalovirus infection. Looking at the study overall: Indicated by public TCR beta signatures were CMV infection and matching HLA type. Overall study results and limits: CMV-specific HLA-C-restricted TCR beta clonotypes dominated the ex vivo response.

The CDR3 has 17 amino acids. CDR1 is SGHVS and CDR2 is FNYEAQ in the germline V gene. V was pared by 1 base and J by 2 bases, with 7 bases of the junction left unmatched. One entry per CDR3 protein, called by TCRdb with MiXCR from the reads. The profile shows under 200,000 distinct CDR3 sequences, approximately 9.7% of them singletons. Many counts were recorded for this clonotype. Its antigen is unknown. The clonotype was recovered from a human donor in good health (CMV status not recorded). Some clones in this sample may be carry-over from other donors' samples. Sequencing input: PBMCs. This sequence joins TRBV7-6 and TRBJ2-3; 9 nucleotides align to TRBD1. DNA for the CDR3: TGTGCCAGCAGCTTAGTTGGGACAGGGCTTTCCACAGATACGCAGTATTTT. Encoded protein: CASSLVGTGLSTDTQYF.